This entry lists 17 T cell receptor beta chains sequenced from one sample in a study of T cells in Graves' hyperthyroidism and ophthalmopathy (dated by TCRdb to between 2019 and 2020). The protocol used for the library was multiplex PCR. The sample was run on an Illumina HiSeq 2000. TCR beta CDR3 regions were amplified from RNA transcripts. A first-round RT-PCR of the TCR CDR3 used the HTBI primer set with the Qiagen OneStep RT-PCR kit. TCRdb reanalyzed the raw reads on its own, using fastp at Q25 for trimming and MiXCR for clone calling, and kept in-frame beta chains. Rows are unified per CDR3 protein, each entry keeping the most common DNA and genes. For this sample the table gives fewer than 750,000 distinct CDR3 sequences, of which roughly 14% were detected only once. The ten largest clones add up to about 4% of the sample. Sequenced input: blood. The receptors come from a middle-aged woman with Graves' ophthalmopathy.

This clonotype has just a few counts. The chain has TRBV18 and TRBJ2-2; D possibly corresponds to TRBD1 (6 bases). This CDR3 contains 16 residues. With 0 bases removed from V and 2 bases from J, the gap between germline ends came to 10 bases. In germline, CDR1 is KGHSH, CDR2 LQKENI. CDR3 residues: CASSPPGQSNTGELFF. CDR3 bases: TGTGCCAGCTCACCACCGGGACAATCAAACACCGGGGAGCTGTTTTTT.

This clonotype has a count of ten or more. This rearrangement joins TRBV19 to TRBJ2-7, with TRBD2 as a possible D gene (6 bases). Trimming shortened V by 3 bases and J by 4 bases, and 16 bases separated the two germline ends. This CDR3 has 15 residues. CDR1 is LNHDA, CDR2 SQIVND, per germline (reference sequence). CDR3 sequence (DNA): TGTGCCAGTAGTATCGGATCGGGGGTTCAGTACGAGCAGTACTTC. As protein: CASSIGSGVQYEQYF.

There are a few counts of this clonotype. This chain joins TRBV4-3 and TRBJ2-5, with D unclear. CDR3 length: 15 amino acids. Germline CDR1 and CDR2: LGHNA and YSLEER. Trimming shortened V by 0 bases and J by 3 bases, and 11 bases separated the two germline ends. The CDR3 DNA sequence: TGCGCCAGCAGCCAAGAAAGGACGGTCGAAGAGACCCAGTACTTC. The encoded protein is CASSQERTVEETQYF.

The chain is built from TRBV28 and TRBJ2-7; 8 nucleotides align to TRBD2. Unmatched junction bases numbered 10, after V lost 3 bases and J lost 9 bases. Germline assignment: CDR1 MDHEN and CDR2 SYDVKM. The CDR3 loop spans 14 amino acids. CDR3 amino acids: CASSFSAGVLGQYF. DNA for the CDR3: TGTGCCAGCAGTTTCTCAGCGGGAGTACTGGGGCAGTACTTC.

The chain employs TRBV29-1 and TRBJ2-7, with TRBD1 matching 9 bases. The CDR3 has 12 amino acids. Germline V gene lookup returns CDR1 SQVTM and CDR2 ANQGSEA. Unmatched junction bases numbered 1, after V lost 4 bases and J lost 3 bases. CDR3 bases: TGCAGCGTTGCGGACAGGGGCTACGAGCAGTACTTC. It codes for CSVADRGYEQYF.

This clonotype was recorded at least ten times. The chain is built from TRBV6-1 and TRBJ1-1; TRBD1 aligns across 7 bases. Germline V gene lookup returns CDR1 MNHNS and CDR2 SASEGT. The length of the CDR3 is 13 residues. With V trimmed by 6 bases and J by 5 bases, 6 bases remained unmatched. CDR3 sequence: CASRDRVWTEAFF. For the CDR3, the DNA is TGTGCCAGCAGAGACAGGGTTTGGACTGAAGCTTTCTTT.

This clonotype appeared many times. The gene calls are TRBV6-1 and TRBJ1-1; D is unclear. This CDR3 is built from 13 residues. CDR1 is MNHNS, CDR2 SASEGT, per germline. V lost 2 bases and J 8 bases, leaving 12 bases between the germline ends. In DNA, the CDR3 is TGTGCCAGCAGTGAAAGGGAGATCTCGGAAGCTTTCTTT. This encodes CASSEREISEAFF.

This clonotype was seen ten or more times. The chain couples TRBV9 to TRBJ2-7; 8 positions match TRBD2. Germline CDR1 is SGDLS and CDR2 is YYNGEE. Trimming cost V 0 bases and J 3 bases; bases outside gene matches: 8. The CDR3 is 16 amino acids. The CDR3 DNA is TGTGCCAGCAGCGTAGGCGGTAGCGGGGTCGTCTACGAGCAGTACTTC. Protein sequence: CASSVGGSGVVYEQYF.

This clonotype was counted many times. V gene TRBV30 combines with J gene TRBJ1-2; D unclear. The germline V gene has CDR1 GTSNPN and CDR2 SVGIG (reference sequence). Trimming stripped 3 bases from V and 3 bases from J, with 17 bases between. The CDR3 has 15 residues. CDR3 in DNA: TGTGCCTGGAGGGAGCGCTTAAAGGATTACTATGGCTACACCTTC. This gives the protein CAWRERLKDYYGYTF. Full variable domain (rest looked up from reference TRBV30 and TRBJ1-2): SQTIHQWPATLVQPVGSPLSLECTVEGTSNPNLYWYRQAAGRGLQLLFYSVGIGQISSEVPQNLSASRPQDRQFILSSKKLLLSDSGFYLCAWRERLKDYYGYTFGSGTRLTVV.

This clonotype showed up many times. The chain carries TRBV6-1 and TRBJ1-5; no firm D call. Trimming took 8 bases from V and 3 from J, leaving 14 bases between them. CDR3 size: 14 residues. CDR1 MNHNS and CDR2 SASEGT come from the germline V gene. Here the CDR3 reads CASSPGGSNQPQHF. As DNA, the CDR3 is TGTGCCAGCTCACCGGGCGGCTCCAATCAGCCCCAGCATTTT.

This clonotype was recorded a few times. A much larger clone differs by one base, so this may be a read error. CDR3 residues: CASRPTGTGSYGQYF. The CDR3 DNA reads TGTGCCAGCAGGCCGACCGGGACAGGATCCTACGGGCAGTACTTC. V is TRBV28 and J is TRBJ2-7; 8 nucleotides align to TRBD1. This CDR3 spans 15 amino acids. The germline V gene encodes CDR1 MDHEN and CDR2 SYDVKM.

The rearrangement uses TRBV24-1 and TRBJ1-2; D is unclear. Per germline, CDR1 KGHDR and CDR2 SFDVKD. Trimming cost V 6 bases and J 5 bases, with 12 bases left between them. CDR3 size: 13 residues. The CDR3: CATSRGYDYGYTF. CDR3 sequence (DNA): TGTGCCACCAGTCGGGGATATGATTATGGCTACACCTTC.

Ten or more counts support this clonotype. This sequence joins TRBV6-1 and TRBJ2-7, with TRBD2 identical over 8 bases. Germline CDR1 is MNHNS and CDR2 is SASEGT. J gave up 4 bases and V 1 base, and 9 bases lay outside the gene matches. The length of the CDR3 is 16 residues. Written as DNA, the CDR3 is TGTGCCAGCAGTGAAGAACTAGCGGAAGGTCGGTACGAGCAGTACTTC. Translated, it gives CASSEELAEGRYEQYF.

This clonotype occurred many times. The genes are TRBV12-3 or TRBV12-4 and TRBJ1-2; 9 positions agree with TRBD1. Trimming at V came to 7 bases and at J to 1 base, leaving 7 bases not matched to a gene. The CDR3 loop spans 15 amino acids. Here the CDR3 reads CASTRTGANNYGYTF. The DNA of the CDR3 is TGTGCCAGCACGCGGACAGGGGCCAATAACTATGGCTACACCTTC.

This chain joins TRBV12-3 or TRBV12-4 and TRBJ2-5, with 8 bases matching TRBD1. The CDR3 runs to 17 residues. Trimming took 3 bases from V and 5 from J; bases not matched to a gene: 14. The CDR3: CASSFGPLRGLKETQYF. DNA for the CDR3: TGTGCCAGCAGTTTCGGTCCCCTCAGGGGGCTAAAGGAGACCCAGTACTTC.

This clonotype was observed many times. This rearrangement joins TRBV4-1 to TRBJ1-5, with 9 bases identical to TRBD1. The CDR3 spans 14 residues. Germline lookup yields CDR1 MGHRA and CDR2 YSYEKL. Trimming took 6 bases from V and 5 from J; bases not matched to a gene: 5. The CDR3 reads CASRGTGIDQPQHF. CDR3 coding DNA: TGCGCCAGCAGAGGGACAGGGATTGATCAGCCCCAGCATTTT.

This clonotype was detected many times. This chain uses TRBV12-3 or TRBV12-4 with TRBJ2-5; 13 bases fit TRBD2. The CDR3 runs to 18 residues. The J segment lost 4 bases and the V segment lost 5 bases, leaving 13 bases of the junction unmatched. CDR3 DNA sequence: TGTGCCAGCAGTAAACCGGGACTAGCGGGGAGAAGGGGAGAGACCCAGTACTTC. Its translation: CASSKPGLAGRRGETQYF.